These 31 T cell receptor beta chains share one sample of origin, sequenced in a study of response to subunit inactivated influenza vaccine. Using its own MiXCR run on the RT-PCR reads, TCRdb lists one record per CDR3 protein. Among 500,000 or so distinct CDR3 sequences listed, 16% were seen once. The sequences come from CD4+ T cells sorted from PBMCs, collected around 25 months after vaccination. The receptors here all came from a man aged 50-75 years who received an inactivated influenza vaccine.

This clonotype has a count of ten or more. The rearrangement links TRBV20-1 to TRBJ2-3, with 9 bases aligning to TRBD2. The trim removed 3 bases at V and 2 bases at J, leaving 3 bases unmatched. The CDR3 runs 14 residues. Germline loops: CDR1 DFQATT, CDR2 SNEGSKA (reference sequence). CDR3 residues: CSARASGATDTQYF. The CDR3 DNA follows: TGCAGTGCTAGGGCTAGCGGGGCCACAGATACGCAGTATTTT.

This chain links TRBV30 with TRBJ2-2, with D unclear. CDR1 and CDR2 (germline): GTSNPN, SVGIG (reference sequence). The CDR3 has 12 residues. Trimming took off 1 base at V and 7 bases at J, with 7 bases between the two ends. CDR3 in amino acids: CAWSEVVGELFF. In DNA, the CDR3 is TGTGCCTGGAGTGAGGTTGTCGGGGAGCTGTTTTTT.

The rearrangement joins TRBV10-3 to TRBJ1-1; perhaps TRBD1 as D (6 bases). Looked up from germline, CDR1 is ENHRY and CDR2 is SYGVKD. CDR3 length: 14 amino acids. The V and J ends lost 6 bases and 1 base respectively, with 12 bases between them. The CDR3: CAISHGQPNTEAFF. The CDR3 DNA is TGTGCCATCAGCCATGGACAGCCGAACACTGAAGCTTTCTTT.

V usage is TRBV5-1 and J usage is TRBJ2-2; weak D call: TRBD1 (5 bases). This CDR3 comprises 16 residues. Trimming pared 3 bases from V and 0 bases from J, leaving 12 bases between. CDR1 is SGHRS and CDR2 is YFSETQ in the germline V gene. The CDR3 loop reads CASSSVRGANTGELFF. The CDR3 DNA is TGCGCCAGCAGCTCTGTTAGGGGCGCGAACACCGGGGAGCTGTTTTTT.

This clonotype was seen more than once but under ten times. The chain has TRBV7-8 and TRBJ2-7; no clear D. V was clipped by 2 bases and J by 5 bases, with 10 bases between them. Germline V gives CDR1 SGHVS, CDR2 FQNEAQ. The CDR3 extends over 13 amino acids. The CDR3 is CASSLISADEQYF. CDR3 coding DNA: TGTGCCAGCAGCTTAATATCCGCGGACGAGCAGTACTTC.

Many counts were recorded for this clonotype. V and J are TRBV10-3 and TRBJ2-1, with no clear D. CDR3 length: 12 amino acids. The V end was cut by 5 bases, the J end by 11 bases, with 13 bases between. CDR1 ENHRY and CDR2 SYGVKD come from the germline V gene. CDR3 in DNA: TGTGCCATCAGTCCCGGAGAGATTCAGCAGTTCTTC. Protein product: CAISPGEIQQFF.

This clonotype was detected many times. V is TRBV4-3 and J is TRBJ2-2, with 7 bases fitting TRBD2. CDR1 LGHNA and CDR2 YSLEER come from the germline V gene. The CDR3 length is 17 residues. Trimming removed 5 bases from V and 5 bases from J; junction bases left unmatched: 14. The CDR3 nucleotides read TGCGCCAGCAGCAAATCGACCCAACGCGGGAGTACCGGGGAGCTGTTTTTT. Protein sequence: CASSKSTQRGSTGELFF.

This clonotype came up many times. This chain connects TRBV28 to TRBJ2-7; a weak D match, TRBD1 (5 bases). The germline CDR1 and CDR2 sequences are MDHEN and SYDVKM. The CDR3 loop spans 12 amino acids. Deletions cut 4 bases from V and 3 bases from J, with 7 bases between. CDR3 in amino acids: CASSSTVYEQYF. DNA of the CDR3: TGTGCCAGCAGTTCGACAGTCTACGAGCAGTACTTC.

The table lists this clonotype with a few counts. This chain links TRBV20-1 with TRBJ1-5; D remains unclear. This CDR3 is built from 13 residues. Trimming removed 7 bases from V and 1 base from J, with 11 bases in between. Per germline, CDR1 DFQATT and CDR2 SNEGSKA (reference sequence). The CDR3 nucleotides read TGCAGTGTTAAATTAGGGAGCAATCAGCCCCAGCATTTT. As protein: CSVKLGSNQPQHF.

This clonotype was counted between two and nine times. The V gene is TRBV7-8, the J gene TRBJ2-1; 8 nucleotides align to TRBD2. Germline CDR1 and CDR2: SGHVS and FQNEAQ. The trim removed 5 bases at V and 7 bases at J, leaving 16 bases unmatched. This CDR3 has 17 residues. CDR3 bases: TGTGCCAGCAGCGAAAAGGGGTCGGGACTAGGTAATAATGAGCAGTTCTTC. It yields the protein CASSEKGSGLGNNEQFF.

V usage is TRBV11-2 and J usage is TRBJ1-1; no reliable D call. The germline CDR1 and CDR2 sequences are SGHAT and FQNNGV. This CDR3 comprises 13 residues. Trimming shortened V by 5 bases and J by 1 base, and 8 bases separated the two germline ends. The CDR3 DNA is TGTGCCAGCAGCGTCCAGACGAACACTGAAGCTTTCTTT. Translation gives CASSVQTNTEAFF.

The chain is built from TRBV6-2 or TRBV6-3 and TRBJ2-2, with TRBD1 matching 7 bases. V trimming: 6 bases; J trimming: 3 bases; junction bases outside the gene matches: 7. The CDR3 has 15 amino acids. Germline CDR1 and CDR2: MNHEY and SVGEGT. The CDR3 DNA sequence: TGTGCCAGCAGAAGGGACAGAAGGTACACCGGGGAGCTGTTTTTT. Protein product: CASRRDRRYTGELFF.

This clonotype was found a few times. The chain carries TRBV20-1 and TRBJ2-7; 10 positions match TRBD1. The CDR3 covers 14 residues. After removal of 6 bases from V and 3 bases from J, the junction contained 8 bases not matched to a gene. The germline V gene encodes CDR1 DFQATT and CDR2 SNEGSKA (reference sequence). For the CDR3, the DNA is TGCAGTGCACAGGGACAGGGGATTATCTACGAGCAGTACTTC. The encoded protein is CSAQGQGIIYEQYF.

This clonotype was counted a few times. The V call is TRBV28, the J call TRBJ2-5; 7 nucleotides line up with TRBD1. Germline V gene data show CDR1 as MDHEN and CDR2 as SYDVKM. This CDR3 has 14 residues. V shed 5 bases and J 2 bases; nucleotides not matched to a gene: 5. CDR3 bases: TGTGCCAGCAGTCCTGGGGACAGACAAGAGACCCAGTACTTC. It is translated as CASSPGDRQETQYF.

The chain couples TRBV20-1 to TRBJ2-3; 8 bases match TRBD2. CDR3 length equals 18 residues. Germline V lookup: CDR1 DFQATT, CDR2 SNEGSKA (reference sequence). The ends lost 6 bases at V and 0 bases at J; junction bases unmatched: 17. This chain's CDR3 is CSAPPGLVPPSSTDTQYF. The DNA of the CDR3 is TGCAGTGCCCCACCGGGACTAGTTCCCCCATCGAGCACAGATACGCAGTATTTT.

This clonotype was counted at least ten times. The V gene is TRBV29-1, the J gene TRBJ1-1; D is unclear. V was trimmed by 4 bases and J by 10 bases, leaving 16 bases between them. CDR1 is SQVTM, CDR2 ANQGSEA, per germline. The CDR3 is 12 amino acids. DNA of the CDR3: TGCAGCGTTGGGGCAGGTTACTCAATAGCTTTCTTT. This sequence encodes CSVGAGYSIAFF.

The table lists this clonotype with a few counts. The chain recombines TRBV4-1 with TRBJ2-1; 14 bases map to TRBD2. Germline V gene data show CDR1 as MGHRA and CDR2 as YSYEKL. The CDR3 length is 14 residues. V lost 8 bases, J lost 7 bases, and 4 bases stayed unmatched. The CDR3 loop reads CASGGLAGVNEQFF. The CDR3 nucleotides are TGCGCCAGCGGGGGACTAGCGGGAGTGAATGAGCAGTTCTTC.

The CDR3 nucleotides are TGTGCCAGCAGAATAACAGGGGGTGAGCAGTTCTTC. Translation: CASRITGGEQFF. The chain links TRBV6-5 to TRBJ2-1; TRBD1 matches 8 bases. Losses at the gene ends were 6 bases for V and 9 bases for J; bases not matched to a gene: 4. This CDR3 has 12 amino acids. Germline CDR1 MNHEY, CDR2 SVGAGI.

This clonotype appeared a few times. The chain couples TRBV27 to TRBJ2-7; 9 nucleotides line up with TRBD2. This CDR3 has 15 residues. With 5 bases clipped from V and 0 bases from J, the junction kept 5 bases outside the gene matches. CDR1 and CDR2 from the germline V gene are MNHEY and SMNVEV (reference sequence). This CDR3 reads CASSQTSGVSYEQYF. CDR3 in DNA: TGTGCCAGCAGTCAGACTAGCGGCGTCTCCTACGAGCAGTACTTC.

The CDR3 DNA sequence: TGTGCCAGTAGTAAGGCTAGCGGGAGGGTTAATGAGCAGTTCTTC. The encoded protein is CASSKASGRVNEQFF. The rearrangement joins TRBV19 to TRBJ2-1, with 12 bases identical to TRBD2. Germline assignment: CDR1 LNHDA and CDR2 SQIVND (reference sequence). This CDR3 comprises 15 residues. The trim removed 4 bases at V and 7 bases at J, leaving 5 bases unmatched.

The CDR3 loop reads CASIVGKYEQYF. Written as DNA, the CDR3 is TGTGCCAGCATAGTGGGGAAGTACGAGCAGTACTTC. The chain has TRBV6-5 and TRBJ2-7, with unresolved D. From germline, CDR1 is MNHEY and CDR2 SVGAGI. CDR3 length equals 12 residues. Trimming took 7 bases from V and 4 from J, leaving 11 bases between them.

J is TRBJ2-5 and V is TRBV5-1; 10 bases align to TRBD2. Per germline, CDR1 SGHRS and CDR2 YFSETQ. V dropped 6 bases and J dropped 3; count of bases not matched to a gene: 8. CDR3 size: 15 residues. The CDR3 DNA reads TGCGCCAGCACCGCCTGGCTAGCGGGAGAAGAGACCCAGTACTTC. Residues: CASTAWLAGEETQYF.

CDR3 DNA sequence: TGCGCCAGCAGCTTCTCCGGGACACCCTACGAGCAGTACTTC. As protein: CASSFSGTPYEQYF. J is TRBJ2-7 and V is TRBV5-1; D possibly corresponds to TRBD1 (6 bases). CDR1 and CDR2 (germline): SGHRS, YFSETQ. V lost 2 bases and J 2 bases, leaving 11 bases between the germline ends. The length of the CDR3 is 14 residues. The full variable domain, its missing parts supplied by reference TRBV5-1 and TRBJ2-7, is KAGVTQTPRYLIKTRGQQVTLSCSPISGHRSVSWYQQTPGQGLQFLFEYFSETQRNKGNFPGRFSGRQFSNSRSEMNVSTLELGDSALYLCASSFSGTPYEQYFGPGTRLTVT.

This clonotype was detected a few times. The CDR3, as DNA: TGTGCCAGCAGGGCGACAGATAGCTACGAGCAGTACTTC. It translates to CASRATDSYEQYF. The chain links TRBV6-1 to TRBJ2-7; maybe TRBD1 (5 bases). The CDR3 runs to 13 residues. Germline lookup yields CDR1 MNHNS and CDR2 SASEGT. V lost 6 bases to trimming and J lost 3 bases, with 12 bases between them.

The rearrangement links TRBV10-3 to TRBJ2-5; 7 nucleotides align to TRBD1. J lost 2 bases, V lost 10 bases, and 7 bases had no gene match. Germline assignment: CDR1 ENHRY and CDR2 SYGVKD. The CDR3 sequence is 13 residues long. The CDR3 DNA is TGTGCCACGCTCCGGGACAGTCAAGAGACCCAGTACTTC. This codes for CATLRDSQETQYF.

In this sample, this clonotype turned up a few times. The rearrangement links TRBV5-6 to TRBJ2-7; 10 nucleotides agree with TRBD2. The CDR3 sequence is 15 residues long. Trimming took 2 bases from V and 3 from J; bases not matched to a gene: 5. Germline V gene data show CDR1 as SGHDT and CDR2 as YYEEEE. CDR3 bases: TGTGCCAGCAGCTTTCTAGCGGGGGCCTACTACGAGCAGTACTTC. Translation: CASSFLAGAYYEQYF. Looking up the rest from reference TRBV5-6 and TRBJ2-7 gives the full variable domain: DAGVTQSPTHLIKTRGQQVTLRCSPKSGHDTVSWYQQALGQGPQFIFQYYEEEERQRGNFPDRFSGHQFPNYSSELNVNALLLGDSALYLCASSFLAGAYYEQYFGPGTRLTVT.

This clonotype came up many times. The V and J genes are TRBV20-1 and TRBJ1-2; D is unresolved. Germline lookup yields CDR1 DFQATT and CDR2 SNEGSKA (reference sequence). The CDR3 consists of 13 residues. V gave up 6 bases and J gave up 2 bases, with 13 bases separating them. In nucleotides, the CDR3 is TGCAGTGCGCAGGACTACTCGAACTATGGCTACACCTTC. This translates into CSAQDYSNYGYTF.

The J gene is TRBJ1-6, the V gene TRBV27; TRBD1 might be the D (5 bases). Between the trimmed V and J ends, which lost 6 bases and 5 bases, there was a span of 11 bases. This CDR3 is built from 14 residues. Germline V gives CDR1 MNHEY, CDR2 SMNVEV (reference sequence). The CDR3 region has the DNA TGTGCCAGCAGCAGACAGACTAATAATTCACCCCTCCACTTT. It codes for CASSRQTNNSPLHF.

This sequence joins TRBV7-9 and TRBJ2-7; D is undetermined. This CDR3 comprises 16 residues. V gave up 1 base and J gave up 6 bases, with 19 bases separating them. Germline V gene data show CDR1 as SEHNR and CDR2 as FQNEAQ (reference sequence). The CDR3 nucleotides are TGTGCCAGCAGCTTAGAATTACGGACCGGCCCTCTCGAGCAGTACTTC. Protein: CASSLELRTGPLEQYF.

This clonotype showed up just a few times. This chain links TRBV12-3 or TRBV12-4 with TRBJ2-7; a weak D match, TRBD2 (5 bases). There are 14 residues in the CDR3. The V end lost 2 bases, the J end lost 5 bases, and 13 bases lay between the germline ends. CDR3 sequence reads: CASSLYRDFHEQYF. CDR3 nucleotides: TGTGCCAGCAGTTTATACCGGGATTTCCACGAGCAGTACTTC.

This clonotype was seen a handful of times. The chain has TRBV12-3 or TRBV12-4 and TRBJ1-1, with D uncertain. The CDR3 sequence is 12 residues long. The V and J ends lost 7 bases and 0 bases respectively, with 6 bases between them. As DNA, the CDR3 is TGTGCCAGCACCACCTTGAACACTGAAGCTTTCTTT. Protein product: CASTTLNTEAFF.